This entry describes one TCR beta chain. Antigen unknown. The sample is drawn from a study of T cell responses to AZD1222 COVID-19 vaccine. Points from the study as a whole: Repertoires were obtained solely post-peak T cell response. Spike-specific TCR breadth and depth rose after two AZD1222 doses. At baseline, seropositivity was found in only a handful of AZD1222 recipients. Spike-wide vaccine-associated CD4 TCRs dominated at 160-218 and 743-854.

The length of the CDR3 is 20 residues. Germline CDR1 reads LNHDA; CDR2 reads SQIVND (reference sequence). V lost 6 bases to trimming and J lost 0 bases; unmatched junction nucleotides: 16. The method was immunoSEQ multiplex PCR; TCRdb's version includes in-frame clones alone and lacks a portion of them. This repertoire shows under 50,000 clones, 80% found once; its top ten account for 20% to 25%. The gene calls are TRBV19 and TRBJ1-5; 11 bases line up with TRBD1. Sequencing used peripheral blood, obtained 28 days after the second dose of the MenACWY control vaccine. The origin of this receptor is an adult who received the MenACWY meningococcal vaccine as a control. CDR3 protein: CASRRLDRGRAKNSNQPQHF. CDR3 nucleotides: TGTGCCAGTAGAAGGTTGGACAGGGGGCGCGCGAAAAATAGCAATCAGCCCCAGCATTTT.